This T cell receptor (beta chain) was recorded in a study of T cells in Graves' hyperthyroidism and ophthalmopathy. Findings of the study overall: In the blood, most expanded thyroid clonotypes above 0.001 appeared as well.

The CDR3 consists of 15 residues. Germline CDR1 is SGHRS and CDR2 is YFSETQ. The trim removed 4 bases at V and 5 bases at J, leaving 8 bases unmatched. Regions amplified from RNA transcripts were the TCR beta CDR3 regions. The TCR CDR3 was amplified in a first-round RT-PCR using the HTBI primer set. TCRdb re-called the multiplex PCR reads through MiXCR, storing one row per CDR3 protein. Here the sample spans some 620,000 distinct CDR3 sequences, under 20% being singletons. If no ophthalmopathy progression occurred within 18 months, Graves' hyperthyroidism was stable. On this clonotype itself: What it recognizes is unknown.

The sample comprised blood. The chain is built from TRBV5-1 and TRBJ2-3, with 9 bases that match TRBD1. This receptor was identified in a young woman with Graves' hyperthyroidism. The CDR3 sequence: CASSAGQGREDTQYF. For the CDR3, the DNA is TGCGCCAGCAGCGCCGGACAGGGGAGGGAAGATACGCAGTATTTT.